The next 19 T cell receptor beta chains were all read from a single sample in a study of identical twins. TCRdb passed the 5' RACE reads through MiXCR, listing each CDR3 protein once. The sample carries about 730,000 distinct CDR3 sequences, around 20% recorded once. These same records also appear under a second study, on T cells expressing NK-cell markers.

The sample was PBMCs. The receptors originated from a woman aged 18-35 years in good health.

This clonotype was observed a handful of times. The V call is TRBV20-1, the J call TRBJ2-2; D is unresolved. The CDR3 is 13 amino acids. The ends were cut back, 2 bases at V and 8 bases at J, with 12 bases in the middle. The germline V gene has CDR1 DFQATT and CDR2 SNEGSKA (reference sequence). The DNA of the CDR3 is TGCAGTGCTAGATCGAGCGCCGGGGGGGAGCTGTTTTTT. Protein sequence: CSARSSAGGELFF.

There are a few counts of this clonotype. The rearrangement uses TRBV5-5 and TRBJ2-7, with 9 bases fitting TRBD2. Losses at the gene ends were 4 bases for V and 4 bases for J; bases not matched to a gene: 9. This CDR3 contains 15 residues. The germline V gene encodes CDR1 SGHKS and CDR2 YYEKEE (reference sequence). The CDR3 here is CASSLGLATLYEQYF. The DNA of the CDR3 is TGTGCCAGCAGCCTAGGACTAGCGACCCTTTACGAGCAGTACTTC. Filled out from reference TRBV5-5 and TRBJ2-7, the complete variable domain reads DAGVTQSPTHLIKTRGQQVTLRCSPISGHKSVSWYQQVLGQGPQFIFQYYEKEERGRGNFPDRFSARQFPNYSSELNVNALLLGDSALYLCASSLGLATLYEQYFGPGTRLTVT.

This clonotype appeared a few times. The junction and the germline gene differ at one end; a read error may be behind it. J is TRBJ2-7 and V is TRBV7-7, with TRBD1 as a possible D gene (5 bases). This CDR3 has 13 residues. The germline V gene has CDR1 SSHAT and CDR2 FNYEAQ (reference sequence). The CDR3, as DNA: TGTGCTAGCAGCTTAGAGGACAACCACGAGCAGTACTTC. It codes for CASSLEDNHEQYF. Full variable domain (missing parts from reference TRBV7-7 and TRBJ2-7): GAGVSQSPRYKVTKRGQDVTLRCDPISSHATLYWYQQALGQGPEFLTYFNYEAQPDKSGLPSDRFSAERPEGSISTLTIQRTEQRDSAMYRCASSLEDNHEQYFGPGTRLTVT.

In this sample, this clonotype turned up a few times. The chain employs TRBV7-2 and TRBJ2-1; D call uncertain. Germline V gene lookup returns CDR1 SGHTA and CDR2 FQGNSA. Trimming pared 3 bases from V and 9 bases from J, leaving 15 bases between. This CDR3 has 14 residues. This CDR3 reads CASSLSSKKSEQFF. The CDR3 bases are TGTGCCAGCAGCTTGAGTAGCAAAAAGAGTGAGCAGTTCTTC.

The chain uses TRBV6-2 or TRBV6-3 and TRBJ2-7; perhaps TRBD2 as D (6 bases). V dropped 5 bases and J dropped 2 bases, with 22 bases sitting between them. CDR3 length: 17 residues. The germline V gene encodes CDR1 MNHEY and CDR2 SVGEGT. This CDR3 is CASSTDVWDFPAYEQYF. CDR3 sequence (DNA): TGTGCCAGCAGTACGGACGTCTGGGACTTTCCCGCCTACGAGCAGTACTTC.

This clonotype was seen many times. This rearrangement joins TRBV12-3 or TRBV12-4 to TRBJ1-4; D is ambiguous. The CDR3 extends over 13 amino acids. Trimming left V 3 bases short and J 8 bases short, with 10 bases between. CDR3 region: CASSLPAREKLFF. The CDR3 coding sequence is TGTGCCAGCAGTTTGCCGGCACGAGAAAAACTGTTTTTT.

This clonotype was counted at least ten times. CDR3 nucleotide sequence: TGTGCCAGCAGCCAACGACTCCACACCGGGGAGCTGTTTTTT. Amino acids: CASSQRLHTGELFF. J is TRBJ2-2 and V is TRBV3-1; D gene unclear. CDR3 length equals 14 residues. The V end lost 2 bases, the J end lost 3 bases, and 7 bases lay between the germline ends. Germline assignment: CDR1 LGHDT and CDR2 YNNKEL (reference sequence). Full variable domain (outside the CDR3, taken from reference TRBV3-1 and TRBJ2-2): DTAVSQTPKYLVTQMGNDKSIKCEQNLGHDTMYWYKQDSKKFLKIMFSYNNKELIINETVPNRFSPKSPDKAHLNLHINSLELGDSAVYFCASSQRLHTGELFFGEGSRLTVL.

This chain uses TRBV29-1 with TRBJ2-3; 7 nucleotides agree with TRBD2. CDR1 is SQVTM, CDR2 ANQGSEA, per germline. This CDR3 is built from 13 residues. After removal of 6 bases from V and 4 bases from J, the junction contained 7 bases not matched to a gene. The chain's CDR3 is CSVRGDSPDTQYF. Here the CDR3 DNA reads TGCAGCGTCCGGGGGGATAGTCCAGATACGCAGTATTTT.

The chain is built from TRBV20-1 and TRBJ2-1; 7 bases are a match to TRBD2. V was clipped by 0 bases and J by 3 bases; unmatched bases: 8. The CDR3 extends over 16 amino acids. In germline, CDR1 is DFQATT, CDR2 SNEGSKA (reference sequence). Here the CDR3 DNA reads TGCAGTGCTAGAGATCGGGGGAGGGCGAACTACAATGAGCAGTTCTTC. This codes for CSARDRGRANYNEQFF.

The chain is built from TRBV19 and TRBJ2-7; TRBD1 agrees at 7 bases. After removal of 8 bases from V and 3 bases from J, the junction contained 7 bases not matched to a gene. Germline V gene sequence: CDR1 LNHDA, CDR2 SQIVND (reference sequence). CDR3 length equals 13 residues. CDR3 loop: CASGDGTVYEQYF. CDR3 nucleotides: TGTGCCAGTGGGGACGGGACAGTCTACGAGCAGTACTTC.

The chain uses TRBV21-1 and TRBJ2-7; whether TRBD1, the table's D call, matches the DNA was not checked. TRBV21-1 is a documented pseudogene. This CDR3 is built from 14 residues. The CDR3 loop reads CASSTPGHSYEQYF. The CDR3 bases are TGTGCCAGCAGCACCCCGGGCCACTCCTACGAGCAGTACTTC.

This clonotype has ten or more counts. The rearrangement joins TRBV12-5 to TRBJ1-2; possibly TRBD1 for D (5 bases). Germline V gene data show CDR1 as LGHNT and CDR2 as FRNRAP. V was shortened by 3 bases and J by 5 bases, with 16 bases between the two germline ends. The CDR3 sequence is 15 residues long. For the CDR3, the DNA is TGTGCTAGTGGTTTAGGCCAGGGCATGATTTATGGCTACACCTTC. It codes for CASGLGQGMIYGYTF.

Here the CDR3 reads CASSLERGGNEQFF. In DNA form, the CDR3 reads TGTGCCAGCAGCTTAGAGCGGGGGGGCAATGAGCAGTTCTTC. The chain couples TRBV7-7 to TRBJ2-1; 10 bases agree with TRBD2. This CDR3 has 14 residues. Trimming cost V 1 base and J 6 bases; bases outside gene matches: 0. The germline CDR1 and CDR2 sequences are SSHAT and FNYEAQ (reference sequence).

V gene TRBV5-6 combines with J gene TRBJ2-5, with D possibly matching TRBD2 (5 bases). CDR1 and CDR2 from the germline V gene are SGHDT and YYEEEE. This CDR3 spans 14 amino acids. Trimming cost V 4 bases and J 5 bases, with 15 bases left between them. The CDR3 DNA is TGTGCCAGCAGCGCCCGGGGAAGGGTGGAGACCCAGTACTTC. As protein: CASSARGRVETQYF.

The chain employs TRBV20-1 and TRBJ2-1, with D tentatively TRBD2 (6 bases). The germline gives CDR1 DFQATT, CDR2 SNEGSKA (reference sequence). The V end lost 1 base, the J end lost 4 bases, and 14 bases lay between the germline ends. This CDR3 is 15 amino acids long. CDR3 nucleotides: TGCAGTGCTAGAGCCCCGGGGGACGCATACAATGAGCAGTTCTTC. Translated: CSARAPGDAYNEQFF.

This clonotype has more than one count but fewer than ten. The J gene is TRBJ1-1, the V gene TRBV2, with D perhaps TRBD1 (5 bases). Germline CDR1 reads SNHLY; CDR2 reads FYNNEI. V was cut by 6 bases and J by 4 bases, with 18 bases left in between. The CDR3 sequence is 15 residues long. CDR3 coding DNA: TGTGCCAGCAGAGGGAGGGGAAACCTAGCCACTGAAGCTTTCTTT. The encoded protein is CASRGRGNLATEAFF. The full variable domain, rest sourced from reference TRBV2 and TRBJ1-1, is EPEVTQTPSHQVTQMGQEVILRCVPISNHLYFYWYRQILGQKVEFLVSFYNNEISEKSEIFDDQFSVERPDGSNFTLKIRSTKLEDSAMYFCASRGRGNLATEAFFGQGTRLTVV.

The CDR3 bases are TGTGCCAGCAGTTACGCCCAGGGGGCTTTTGGCTACACCTTC. Encoded protein: CASSYAQGAFGYTF. The chain has TRBV6-5 and TRBJ1-2, with 8 bases aligning to TRBD1. The J segment lost 7 bases and the V segment lost 2 bases, leaving 6 bases of the junction unmatched. The CDR3 contains 14 residues. Germline V gene data show CDR1 as MNHEY and CDR2 as SVGAGI.

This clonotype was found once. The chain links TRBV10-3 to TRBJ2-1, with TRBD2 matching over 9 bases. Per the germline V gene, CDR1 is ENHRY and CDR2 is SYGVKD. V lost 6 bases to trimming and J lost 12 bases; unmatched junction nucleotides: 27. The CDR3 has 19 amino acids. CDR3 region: CAISAQRMASGVESVRQFF. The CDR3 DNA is TGTGCCATCAGCGCCCAACGTATGGCTAGCGGGGTTGAGTCTGTGCGGCAGTTCTTC.

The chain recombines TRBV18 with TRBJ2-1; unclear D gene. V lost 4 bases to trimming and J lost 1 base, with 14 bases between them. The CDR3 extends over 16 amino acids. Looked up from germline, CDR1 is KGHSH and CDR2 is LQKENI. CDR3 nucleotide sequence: TGTGCCAGCTCACAGGGTGGGATAAGGTCCTACAATGAGCAGTTCTTC. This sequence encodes CASSQGGIRSYNEQFF.